The clone carrying this TCR beta chain was observed at least ten times. What it recognizes is unknown. This specimen comes from a study of spatial heterogeneity in lung cancer. At the level of the study: As counted in raw reads, each unique TCR and UMI combination appeared more than ten times on average. Overall study results and limits: Among blood samples, ubiquitous expanded tumor TCRs appeared more at resection than at follow-up.

Noted time point: sample taken at primary tumor resection. Tumor, nontumor lung or frozen PBMC supplied whole RNA, sequenced without sorting. Donors were roughly 70 untreated early-stage non-small cell lung cancer patients. Trimming stripped 0 bases from V and 1 base from J, with 9 bases between. Germline V lookup: CDR1 SGDLS, CDR2 YYNGEE. The length of the CDR3 is 15 residues. Every cDNA TCR molecule received its own unique molecular identifier. One entry per CDR3 protein results from TCRdb running MiXCR on the 5' RACE reads. The sample records 45,000 to 55,000 distinct CDR3 sequences, approximately 5.7% being singletons.

The starting material was PBMCs, obtained at surgery. This TCR was recovered from a male donor with early-stage non-small cell lung cancer. This chain uses TRBV9 with TRBJ2-3; D is unclear. CDR3 amino acids: CASSVEWMGTDTQYF. CDR3 sequence (DNA): TGTGCCAGCAGCGTAGAATGGATGGGCACAGATACGCAGTATTTT. Full variable domain (remainder filled in from reference TRBV9 and TRBJ2-3): DSGVTQTPKHLITATGQRVTLRCSPRSGDLSVYWYQQSLDQGLQFLIQYYNGEERAKGNILERFSAQQFPDLHSELNLSSLELGDSALYFCASSVEWMGTDTQYFGPGTRLTVL.